These T cell receptor beta chains were read from a single sample in a study of T cells in Graves' hyperthyroidism and ophthalmopathy. TCRdb reprocessed the multiplex PCR reads via MiXCR and lists one record per CDR3 protein. The data contain under 450,000 distinct CDR3 sequences, roughly 13% of them seen just once; the ten biggest clones take up less than 25%. Sequencing was performed on blood. The receptors stem from a man aged 30 to 39 with Graves' hyperthyroidism that later progressed to Graves' ophthalmopathy. Both conserved end residues are part of each CDR3. D genes are given only for firm matches. Rows give clone size only sometimes, using once, few, many, or a class for an expanded clone.

cdr3_length,j_call,v_call,clone_size,d_call,cdr3_nt,cdr3_aa
15,TRBJ2-1,TRBV3-1,many,TRBD2,TGTGCCAGCAGGTTCACTAGCGGGGACCAAAATGAGCAGTTCTTC,CASRFTSGDQNEQFF
13,TRBJ2-1,TRBV6-2/TRBV6-3,.,.,TGTGCCAGCAGTTTTTGGTGGGCCAATGAGCAGTTCTTC,CASSFWWANEQFF
16,TRBJ1-3,TRBV2,many,.,TGTGCCAGCAGTGAGTCGGGGGGGATCTCTGGAAACACCATATATTTT,CASSESGGISGNTIYF
15,TRBJ1-5,TRBV6-1,few,.,TGTGCCAGCAGTGAAGCTGGGGGCCAGCTTCAGCCCCAGCATTTT,CASSEAGGQLQPQHF
14,TRBJ1-2,TRBV29-1,.,.,TGCAGCGTTGACCTACAGGGAAGGAGGGATGGCTACACCTTC,CSVDLQGRRDGYTF
15,TRBJ2-3,TRBV9,few,.,TGTGCCAGCAGCGTAGTTGGCTCCTACACAGATACGCAGTATTTT,CASSVVGSYTDTQYF
13,TRBJ1-2,TRBV6-2/TRBV6-3,many,.,TGTGCCAGCAGTTACGATTGGACTTTTGGCTACACCTTC,CASSYDWTFGYTF
12,TRBJ1-2,TRBV5-6,many,.,TGTGCCAGCAGCTTCATGGTTCGCGGCTACACCTTC,CASSFMVRGYTF
17,TRBJ2-2,TRBV14,.,.,TGTGCCAGCAGCTATGACCGAATTTCCGCGAACACCGGGGAGCTGTTTTTT,CASSYDRISANTGELFF
15,TRBJ2-6,TRBV5-1,few,.,TGCGCCAGCAGCTTGGGGCCTGCTGGGGCCAACGTCCTGACTTTC,CASSLGPAGANVLTF
19,TRBJ2-6,TRBV5-8,.,.,TGTGCCAGCAGCGAAGTGTTTCCGGGCCGACGCTCTGGGGCCAACGTCCTGACTTTC,CASSEVFPGRRSGANVLTF
13,TRBJ1-2,TRBV5-1,many,.,TGCGCCAGCAGGGGCCCGGGACAAAATGGCTACACCTTC,CASRGPGQNGYTF
14,TRBJ2-3,TRBV6-2/TRBV6-3,few,.,TGTGCCAGCTCCCGAACCCGGGACACAGATACGCAGTATTTT,CASSRTRDTDTQYF
15,TRBJ1-2,TRBV28,many,.,TGTGCCAGCAGTTGGGTAGTAGGGGGGTACTATGGCTACACCTTC,CASSWVVGGYYGYTF
13,TRBJ2-3,TRBV6-1,many,TRBD1,TGTGCCAGCATGACGTCAGGGGGAGCTACGCAGTATTTT,CASMTSGGATQYF
14,TRBJ2-1,TRBV2,many,TRBD2,TGTGCCAGCAAATTTCTAGCGGGGGGCAATGAGCAGTTCTTC,CASKFLAGGNEQFF
14,TRBJ2-7,TRBV11-1,many,TRBD1,TGTGCCAGCAGCTTACCGGGACAGTTCTACGAGCAGTACTTC,CASSLPGQFYEQYF
12,TRBJ2-7,TRBV28,many,.,TGTGCCAGCAGTCATTTAACGGGCGAGCAGTACTTC,CASSHLTGEQYF
15,TRBJ2-7,TRBV28,many,TRBD1,TGTGCCAGCAGTTGGGGACAGGTTTTAACCTACGAGCAGTACTTC,CASSWGQVLTYEQYF
16,TRBJ1-5,TRBV28,many,TRBD1,TGTGCCAGCAGAATGATTACAGGGGGGGGGGGTCAGCCCCAGCATTTT,CASRMITGGGGQPQHF